The 20 T cell receptor beta chains below come from one sample, sequenced in a study of T cells after yellow fever vaccination. In TCRdb, the 5' RACE reads were re-called with MiXCR into one record per CDR3 protein. The data show approximately 180,000 distinct CDR3 sequences, 6.2% seen once. Here the sequenced sample was CD4+ T cells sorted from PBMCs, taken on the day of the first yellow fever vaccination. Receptors were obtained from a young man who received the YFV17D yellow fever vaccine.

Ten or more counts support this clonotype. The genes are TRBV18 and TRBJ2-4; 9 bases fit TRBD1. The CDR3 spans 15 residues. Trimming removed 2 bases from V and 5 bases from J; junction bases left unmatched: 4. Germline V lookup: CDR1 KGHSH, CDR2 LQKENI. As DNA, the CDR3 is TGTGCCAGCTCACCAGGGACAGGGAGGGAAAACATTCAGTACTTC. Residues: CASSPGTGRENIQYF.

V is TRBV6-1 and J is TRBJ2-2; 8 bases are shared with TRBD1. The J segment lost 8 bases and the V segment lost 6 bases, leaving 14 bases of the junction unmatched. Germline V gene data show CDR1 as MNHNS and CDR2 as SASEGT. The CDR3 spans 16 residues. The CDR3: CASSPNRGDQLGELFF. The DNA of the CDR3 is TGTGCCAGCAGCCCTAACAGGGGGGACCAATTAGGGGAGCTGTTTTTT.

This clonotype came up many times. Written as DNA, the CDR3 is TGTGCCAGCAGCTTTCCTGGGGGGCCGGGATCGCAGTATTTT. This sequence encodes CASSFPGGPGSQYF. This chain uses TRBV5-4 with TRBJ2-3; either TRBD1 or TRBD2 may fit D (6 bases each). Germline V gene data show CDR1 as SGHNT and CDR2 as YYREEE (reference sequence). Between the trimmed V and J ends, which lost 2 bases and 10 bases, there was a span of 17 bases. CDR3 length: 14 residues.

This clonotype has a handful of counts. The V call is TRBV25-1, the J call TRBJ1-2; D might be TRBD1 (6 bases). The CDR3 runs to 17 residues. Trimming shortened V by 4 bases and J by 8 bases, and 26 bases separated the two germline ends. Per germline, CDR1 MGHDK and CDR2 SYGVNS. CDR3 nucleotides: TGTGCCAGCAGTGTGTCAGGGGAGGGGACCGTTCGCGCGGGCTACACCTTC. This encodes CASSVSGEGTVRAGYTF.

This clonotype came up a few times. The chain uses TRBV7-2 and TRBJ2-3; D ambiguous. Germline CDR1 SGHTA, CDR2 FQGNSA. The V and J ends lost 6 bases and 6 bases respectively, with 10 bases between them. This CDR3 has 12 residues. The CDR3 here is CASSSSVDTQYF. CDR3 sequence (DNA): TGTGCCAGCAGTTCTAGTGTCGATACGCAGTATTTT.

The chain joins TRBV4-1 to TRBJ2-7, with 12 bases identical to TRBD2. Germline trimming cut 4 bases from V and 5 bases from J; bases unmatched to any gene: 15. Germline-derived CDR1 and CDR2 are MGHRA and YSYEKL. This CDR3 is built from 18 residues. In DNA form, the CDR3 reads TGCGCCAGCAGCCCACCCCCTACTAGCGGGGGGCCCTGGGACGAGCAGTACGTC. Its translation: CASSPPPTSGGPWDEQYV.

This clonotype was seen many times. The chain recombines TRBV5-1 with TRBJ1-4; D may be TRBD1 (6 bases). The CDR3 is made up of 21 amino acids. V lost 4 bases to trimming and J lost 0 bases, with 28 bases between them. Germline values: CDR1 SGHRS, CDR2 YFSETQ. The chain's CDR3 is CASSPGRRGALANATNEKLFF. For the CDR3, the DNA is TGCGCCAGCAGCCCCGGGCGGAGGGGGGCCCTAGCCAACGCAACTAATGAAAAACTGTTTTTT. Full variable domain (outside the CDR3, taken from reference TRBV5-1 and TRBJ1-4): KAGVTQTPRYLIKTRGQQVTLSCSPISGHRSVSWYQQTPGQGLQFLFEYFSETQRNKGNFPGRFSGRQFSNSRSEMNVSTLELGDSALYLCASSPGRRGALANATNEKLFFGSGTQLSVL.

This clonotype occurred many times. The J gene is TRBJ1-5, the V gene TRBV4-1, with D perhaps TRBD1 (6 bases). CDR1 and CDR2 from the germline V gene are MGHRA and YSYEKL. The CDR3 totals 17 residues. Deletions cut 1 base from V and 3 bases from J, with 16 bases between. CDR3 residues: CASSQVGRGALNQPQHF. The CDR3 DNA follows: TGCGCCAGCAGCCAAGTAGGTCGGGGGGCTCTCAATCAGCCCCAGCATTTT.

This clonotype came up a few times. The J gene is TRBJ2-7, the V gene TRBV29-1; D not certain. Trimming pared 6 bases from V and 2 bases from J, leaving 8 bases between. CDR1 is SQVTM and CDR2 is ANQGSEA in the germline V gene. This CDR3 comprises 11 residues. The CDR3 DNA is TGCAGCGTGCGATCCACCTACGAGCAGTACTTC. Residues: CSVRSTYEQYF.

This clonotype has at least ten counts. V is TRBV6-2 or TRBV6-3 and J is TRBJ1-1; D unclear. The CDR3 totals 13 residues. Germline V gene data show CDR1 as MNHEY and CDR2 as SVGEGT. The ends were cut back, 8 bases at V and 0 bases at J, with 10 bases in the middle. The CDR3: CASSSNMNTEAFF. CDR3 coding DNA: TGTGCCAGCTCAAGTAACATGAACACTGAAGCTTTCTTT.

This clonotype was picked up many times. The rearrangement links TRBV5-4 to TRBJ2-5; D gene ambiguous. The length of the CDR3 is 13 residues. Germline V gives CDR1 SGHNT, CDR2 YYREEE (reference sequence). Trimming shortened V by 1 base and J by 0 bases, and 4 bases separated the two germline ends. The chain's CDR3 is CASSLSYQETQYF. The CDR3 region has the DNA TGTGCCAGCAGCTTGTCTTACCAAGAGACCCAGTACTTC.

This clonotype was counted ten times or more. The CDR3 sequence: CASSLIAGIGRGEKLFF. The CDR3 nucleotides read TGTGCCAGCAGCTTAATTGCCGGGATCGGGCGTGGGGAAAAACTGTTTTTT. This chain joins TRBV7-6 and TRBJ1-4; D is ambiguous. V was pared by 2 bases and J by 8 bases, with 21 bases between. The CDR3 is made up of 17 amino acids. Germline CDR1 SGHVS, CDR2 FNYEAQ.

The chain employs TRBV9 and TRBJ2-3, with D unresolved. Germline V gene sequence: CDR1 SGDLS, CDR2 YYNGEE. Trimming cost V 0 bases and J 5 bases, with 7 bases left between them. CDR3 length equals 13 residues. CDR3 nucleotides: TGTGCCAGCAGCGTAGTCGGCGAAGATACGCAGTATTTT. Protein: CASSVVGEDTQYF.

The chain is built from TRBV7-9 and TRBJ1-2; perhaps TRBD1 as D (5 bases). Germline CDR1 reads SEHNR; CDR2 reads FQNEAQ (reference sequence). The V gene lost 5 bases and the J gene lost 4 bases, with 17 bases spanning the gap. This CDR3 region has 15 residues. CDR3 DNA: TGTGCCAGCAGCCCACAGGTGCACTCTTTCTATGGCTACACCTTC. Translated: CASSPQVHSFYGYTF. Full variable domain (outside the CDR3, taken from reference TRBV7-9 and TRBJ1-2): DTGVSQNPRHKITKRGQNVTFRCDPISEHNRLYWYRQTLGQGPEFLTYFQNEAQLEKSRLLSDRFSAERPKGSFSTLEIQRTEQGDSAMYLCASSPQVHSFYGYTFGSGTRLTVV.

In this sample, this clonotype turned up a few times. V usage is TRBV7-2 and J usage is TRBJ2-5; 9 nucleotides line up with TRBD1. The germline gives CDR1 SGHTA, CDR2 FQGNSA. The length of the CDR3 is 15 residues. Trimming at V came to 5 bases and at J to 5 bases, leaving 9 bases not matched to a gene. The CDR3 loop is CASSRSRQGGETQYF. The CDR3 nucleotides are TGTGCCAGCAGCCGAAGTCGACAGGGGGGGGAGACCCAGTACTTC.

This clonotype was found a few times. CDR3 amino acids: CASSTTTLDAAPLHF. The CDR3 DNA is TGTGCCAGCAGCACAACAACGCTAGATGCGGCACCCCTCCACTTT. The genes are TRBV3-1 and TRBJ1-6; D call uncertain. V was pared by 5 bases and J by 11 bases, with 19 bases between. The CDR3 totals 15 residues. Germline CDR1 reads LGHDT; CDR2 reads YNNKEL (reference sequence).

The table lists this clonotype with many counts. V is TRBV5-1 and J is TRBJ2-1; 8 nucleotides align to TRBD2. CDR3 length: 18 residues. J was trimmed by 2 bases and V by 1 base; bases with no gene match: 11. Germline CDR1 reads SGHRS; CDR2 reads YFSETQ. The CDR3 DNA sequence: TGCGCCAGCAGCTTGCGCTCAAGCGGGGGCCTCACCTACAATGAGCAGTTCTTC. It yields the protein CASSLRSSGGLTYNEQFF.

This clonotype was seen at least ten times. The DNA for the CDR3 is TGTGCCAGCAGCAAGGACACAGGAGAGGGAGGCTACACCTTC. It specifies CASSKDTGEGGYTF. The chain is built from TRBV12-3 or TRBV12-4 and TRBJ1-2; weak D call: TRBD1 (5 bases). This CDR3 has 14 amino acids. Deletions cut 6 bases from V and 8 bases from J, with 19 bases between.

V is TRBV7-8 and J is TRBJ2-7; D call uncertain. CDR3 length equals 14 residues. Germline-derived CDR1 and CDR2 are SGHVS and FQNEAQ. Trimming left V 5 bases short and J 2 bases short, with 13 bases between. CDR3 nucleotides: TGTGCCAGCAGCCACCGGGTCCCTACCTACGAGCAGTACTTC. Amino acids: CASSHRVPTYEQYF.

This clonotype was detected a few times. This rearrangement joins TRBV7-2 to TRBJ1-4; D ambiguous. The ends were cut back, 2 bases at V and 7 bases at J, with 11 bases in the middle. The germline gives CDR1 SGHTA, CDR2 FQGNSA. The CDR3 is 14 residues long. The CDR3 sequence: CASSLSGVGEKLFF. The CDR3 region has the DNA TGTGCCAGCAGCTTATCTGGGGTGGGTGAAAAACTGTTTTTT.